A selection of T cell receptor beta chains follows, all from one sample in a study of breast tumors, draining lymph nodes, adjacent tissues. TCRdb reprocessed the multiplex PCR reads via MiXCR and lists one record per CDR3 protein. The sample holds tens of thousands of distinct CDR3 sequences; roughly a fifth are singletons and the top ten take less than 3%. Specimen: axillary lymph node tissue. The origin of the receptors is a female donor with breast cancer. Some clones in this sample may be carry-over from other donors' samples. The CDR3 runs from the conserved cysteine through the conserved F or W. The size of a clone is reported for some rows only, either as once, few or many, or as a class for expanded clones.

TRBV20-1,TRBJ2-2,many,CSARKAGRGPGELFF
TRBV4-1,TRBJ2-2,many,CASQGAWSTGELFF
TRBV7-6,TRBJ1-6,many,CASSLYPGDNSPLHF
TRBV12-3/TRBV12-4,TRBJ2-1,many,CASSLISPSYNEQFF
TRBV12-3/TRBV12-4,TRBJ2-1,many,CASSGLGRTGGWNEQFF
TRBV2,TRBJ2-7,many,CASSVNKYEQYF
TRBV11-2,TRBJ1-4,many,CASSFVQLNEKLFF
TRBV4-3,TRBJ2-5,medium-sized,CASSRDRGETQYF
TRBV7-2,TRBJ1-3,many,CASSKVTGDQPGNTIYF
TRBV6-5,TRBJ1-2,many,CASSSTGDANYGYTF
TRBV6-2/TRBV6-3,TRBJ2-3,many,CASSYGGTTTDTQYF
TRBV7-3,TRBJ2-3,many,CASSPRGGGGYRTDTQYF
TRBV10-1,TRBJ1-4,many,CASSPGTGNEKLFF
TRBV6-2/TRBV6-3,TRBJ2-7,many,CASSYWGMNYEQYF
TRBV6-2/TRBV6-3,TRBJ2-5,few,CASRPSGQETQYF
TRBV20-1,TRBJ1-6,many,CSARVANSPLHF
TRBV19,TRBJ2-6,many,CASRKDHSGANVLTF
TRBV27,TRBJ2-7,many,CASSWHGEQYF
TRBV12-3/TRBV12-4,TRBJ2-1,many,CASSLTSGSNEQFF
TRBV7-2,TRBJ2-7,many,CASSLVAGHEQYF
TRBV7-6,TRBJ2-1,many,CASSLETSVEQFF
TRBV2,TRBJ2-2,many,CASRTGTRLGTRLENGELFF
TRBV7-9,TRBJ2-7,many,CATAGRSYEQYF
TRBV28,TRBJ2-3,few,CASSLGGVSGTDTQYF
TRBV5-1,TRBJ1-6,many,CASSALVSNSPLHF
TRBV12-3/TRBV12-4,TRBJ2-5,many,CASTRTARETQYF
TRBV27,TRBJ2-3,.,CASSLSRAGVTDTQYF
TRBV11-2,TRBJ2-1,few,CASSLRADASYNEQFF
TRBV20-1,TRBJ1-6,many,CSARDVNNSPLHF
TRBV7-9,TRBJ1-3,many,CASSLAGRDSGNTIYF
TRBV10-2,TRBJ2-7,many,CASRQGGEQYF
TRBV6-4,TRBJ2-7,many,CASSEVLRRVQPYEQYF
TRBV19,TRBJ1-5,many,CASSIGDQPQHF
TRBV7-9,TRBJ2-7,many,CASSHGTGRYEQYF
TRBV5-1,TRBJ2-1,many,CASSSSGTSGNYEQFF
TRBV7-2,TRBJ2-1,many,CASSLRSAGVANEQFF
TRBV6-1,TRBJ2-2,many,CASSDRGVTGELFF
TRBV10-3,TRBJ1-2,many,CAMRGEQGDNYGYTF
TRBV7-9,TRBJ1-4,many,CASSGGVDSTTNEKLFF
TRBV9,TRBJ2-1,few,CASSSGGASYNEQFF
TRBV24-1,TRBJ1-2,many,CATSDAGKDGYTF
TRBV6-6,TRBJ2-2,many,CASSLLAGGPTGELFF
TRBV9,TRBJ2-3,many,CASSVAVTTTDTQYF
TRBV7-2,TRBJ2-3,many,CASSLGLGQGTPDTQYF
TRBV9,TRBJ1-4,many,CASSQQGTGRGEKLFF
TRBV10-1,TRBJ2-1,many,CASSEGTSGAHGSYNEQFF
TRBV11-2,TRBJ2-3,many,CASSLQGGRSTDTQYF
TRBV20-1,TRBJ2-7,many,CSARVNSYEQYF
TRBV9,TRBJ2-7,.,CASSVGTGAFYEQYF
TRBV19,TRBJ2-5,many,CASSIYWGKETQYF
TRBV4-2,TRBJ1-3,many,CASSQDDRGLGNTIYF
TRBV7-2,TRBJ2-2,few,CASSLRRTSGSTGELFF
TRBV30,TRBJ2-2,.,CAWSRSGTSNTGELFF
TRBV7-2,TRBJ2-4,few,CASSLHAGGSGNIQYF
TRBV30,TRBJ1-1,.,CARRQGNTEAFF
TRBV5-1,TRBJ1-4,many,CASSLEGTGLGEKLFF
TRBV3-1,TRBJ2-7,few,CASSRERPGTSHTYEQYF
TRBV10-3,TRBJ1-2,many,CAISESGQGYGYTF
TRBV29-1,TRBJ2-1,many,CSAMDWKEQFF
TRBV6-2/TRBV6-3,TRBJ2-2,few,CASSPSGTRNTGELFF